A single sample is the source of the 16 T cell receptor beta chains below, sequenced in a study of cytomegalovirus exposure and HLA in healthy donors. The PCR was carried out with 60 Vbeta primers and 13 Jbeta primers. Method: immunoSEQ multiplex PCR; TCRdb's copy keeps in-frame clones and lacks some. The sample includes about 140,000 clones, about 75% of them seen just once. Sequenced material: PBMCs. Receptors originate from a man between 35 and 55 years old in good health and CMV-seronegative.

This clone was counted between two and nine times. The rearrangement uses TRBV15 and TRBJ1-2, with TRBD1 matching over 7 bases. The CDR3 spans 12 residues. Germline values: CDR1 LNHNV, CDR2 YYDKDF (reference sequence). V shed 3 bases, J shed 8 bases, and the junction held 3 bases outside the gene matches. The CDR3 spells CATSRTGSGYTF. The CDR3 nucleotides read TGTGCCACCAGCAGGACAGGGAGCGGCTACACCTTC.

The J gene is TRBJ1-1, the V gene TRBV19; the D gene is possibly TRBD1 (6 bases). The V end lost 5 bases, the J end lost 1 base, and 11 bases lay between the germline ends. The CDR3 runs 14 residues. Germline lookup yields CDR1 LNHDA and CDR2 SQIVND (reference sequence). For the CDR3, the DNA is TGTGCCAGTAGTTTCAGGGGCCCGAACACTGAAGCTTTCTTT. This encodes CASSFRGPNTEAFF.

The rearrangement uses TRBV5-4 and TRBJ2-3; 7 nucleotides align to TRBD2. Germline values: CDR1 SGHNT, CDR2 YYREEE (reference sequence). The CDR3 spans 16 residues. J was trimmed by 0 bases and V by 1 base; bases with no gene match: 5. Here the CDR3 reads CASSLSGVPSTDTQYF. CDR3 coding DNA: TGTGCCAGCAGCTTGAGCGGGGTCCCTAGCACAGATACGCAGTATTTT.

The CDR3 region has the DNA TGTGCCAGCAGCCAACCCGGGACTAGCGGGGGCACAGATACGCAGTATTTT. Amino acids: CASSQPGTSGGTDTQYF. V is TRBV4-2 and J is TRBJ2-3, with TRBD2 matching over 13 bases. The CDR3 has 17 amino acids. Germline CDR1 LGHNA, CDR2 YNFKEQ. Unmatched junction bases numbered 3, after V lost 2 bases and J lost 1 base.

The J gene is TRBJ2-5, the V gene TRBV5-8; the D is unclear. Germline V gene sequence: CDR1 SGHTS, CDR2 YDEGEE. Trimming took off 4 bases at V and 5 bases at J, with 18 bases between the two ends. The CDR3 is 15 amino acids. The CDR3 is CASSRVPPRWETQYF. CDR3 DNA sequence: TGTGCCAGCAGCCGCGTTCCCCCTAGATGGGAGACCCAGTACTTC.

The genes are TRBV18 and TRBJ1-1; 7 bases are shared with TRBD1. This CDR3 spans 16 amino acids. J lost 5 bases, V lost 3 bases, and 12 bases had no gene match. Germline CDR1 and CDR2: KGHSH and LQKENI. The CDR3 DNA reads TGTGCCAGCTCACCTGGACAGGCCCGGGGGGGTACTGAAGCTTTCTTT. Translated: CASSPGQARGGTEAFF.

The chain combines TRBV6-1 with TRBJ2-7; tentatively, D is TRBD1 (6 bases). Deletions cut 6 bases from V and 1 base from J, with 13 bases between. Germline-derived CDR1 and CDR2 are MNHNS and SASEGT. The CDR3 consists of 14 residues. CDR3 residues: CASSTGHSSYEQYF. DNA for the CDR3: TGTGCCAGCAGCACGGGACACTCTTCCTACGAGCAGTACTTC.

This clone came up once. The V and J genes are TRBV7-2 and TRBJ1-1; TRBD1 matches at 8 bases. Germline loops: CDR1 SGHTA, CDR2 FQGNSA. The junction had 6 bases not matched to a gene; V was cut back by 4 bases and J by 5 bases. The CDR3 is 14 amino acids. CDR3 residues: CASSSQQGVTEAFF. CDR3 bases: TGTGCCAGCAGCTCACAACAGGGGGTGACTGAAGCTTTCTTT.

As regards this clone: One junction end disagrees with the germline gene, perhaps due to a read error. The same CDR3 also results from other DNA sequences found in this sample. The chain carries TRBV7-9 and TRBJ2-1; the D gene is possibly TRBD1 (6 bases). Germline CDR1 and CDR2: SEHNR and FQNEAQ (reference sequence). The CDR3 consists of 14 residues. Written as DNA, the CDR3 is TGCGCCAGCAGCTTGGTGGACAGTTACAATGAGCAGTTCTTC. This codes for CASSLVDSYNEQFF.

V is TRBV19 and J is TRBJ1-6; D not resolved. The V and J ends lost 3 bases and 5 bases respectively, with 17 bases between them. CDR1 LNHDA and CDR2 SQIVND come from the germline V gene (reference sequence). The CDR3 loop spans 17 amino acids. The CDR3 here is CASSMTWGVEDNSPLHF. CDR3 bases: TGTGCCAGTAGTATGACGTGGGGAGTAGAGGATAATTCACCCCTCCACTTT.

The rearrangement links TRBV4-1 to TRBJ1-1; a weak D match, TRBD1 (5 bases). This CDR3 has 15 amino acids. Germline assignment: CDR1 MGHRA and CDR2 YSYEKL. Trimming pared 1 base from V and 4 bases from J, leaving 13 bases between. This CDR3 reads CASSQVGGGFTEAFF. CDR3 bases: TGCGCCAGCAGCCAAGTTGGGGGGGGATTCACTGAAGCTTTCTTT.

This chain connects TRBV9 to TRBJ2-1, with D tentatively TRBD1 (5 bases). This CDR3 has 17 amino acids. Germline-derived CDR1 and CDR2 are SGDLS and YYNGEE. Trimming stripped 4 bases from V and 0 bases from J, with 17 bases between. The CDR3 sequence: CASSLGWGPSSYNEQFF. The CDR3 DNA follows: TGTGCCAGCAGCCTAGGTTGGGGCCCTAGCTCCTACAATGAGCAGTTCTTC.

The chain carries TRBV5-4 and TRBJ2-7; 8 nucleotides align to TRBD2. The CDR3 is 14 amino acids. The trim removed 5 bases at V and 0 bases at J, leaving 4 bases unmatched. Germline assignment: CDR1 SGHNT and CDR2 YYREEE (reference sequence). In nucleotides, the CDR3 is TGTGCCAGCAGATCGGGGGGGAGCTCCTACGAGCAGTACTTC. Translated, it gives CASRSGGSSYEQYF.

V is TRBV6-1 and J is TRBJ2-2; the D gene is possibly TRBD2 (5 bases). Germline V gene lookup returns CDR1 MNHNS and CDR2 SASEGT. V dropped 4 bases and J dropped 3 bases, with 9 bases sitting between them. CDR3 length: 14 residues. The CDR3 nucleotides read TGTGCCAGCAGTGCTCTAGCTGACACCGGGGAGCTGTTTTTT. Protein product: CASSALADTGELFF.

The chain couples TRBV5-8 to TRBJ1-6; D not resolved. The CDR3 totals 16 residues. Germline V gene sequence: CDR1 SGHTS, CDR2 YDEGEE. V was cut by 4 bases and J by 7 bases, with 18 bases left in between. CDR3 bases: TGTGCCAGCAGCATCAATTGGGCTTCTGGGAATTCACCCCTCCACTTT. Its protein is CASSINWASGNSPLHF. Using reference TRBV5-8 and TRBJ1-6 for the parts outside the CDR3, the full variable domain is EAGVTQSPTHLIKTRGQQATLRCSPISGHTSVYWYQQALGLGLQFLLWYDEGEERNRGNFPPRFSGRQFPNYSSELNVNALELEDSALYLCASSINWASGNSPLHFGNGTRLTVT.

This sequence joins TRBV7-6 and TRBJ2-2; TRBD1 aligns across 8 bases. Germline lookup yields CDR1 SGHVS and CDR2 FNYEAQ. The ends lost 3 bases at V and 2 bases at J; junction bases unmatched: 2. The CDR3 sequence is 15 residues long. CDR3: CASSFGTGNTGELFF. The CDR3 bases are TGTGCCAGCAGCTTCGGGACAGGAAACACCGGGGAGCTGTTTTTT.